These 14 T cell receptor beta chains originate from one sample sequenced in a study of OX40 agonist ivuxolimab in advanced cancers. The assay was immunoSEQ multiplex PCR, and TCRdb's table has in-frame clones only and misses some. The sample yields 60,000 to 70,000 clones, more than 65% seen once. The sequencing here drew on CD4+ or CD8+ T cells sorted from blood, taken in a trial of the OX40 agonist ivuxolimab. The receptors shown here come from an adult with an advanced solid tumor such as melanoma, head and neck, liver or kidney cancer.

The rearrangement uses TRBV6-6 and TRBJ2-1; unclear D gene. Per germline, CDR1 MNHNY and CDR2 SVGAGI (reference sequence). V dropped 2 bases and J dropped 4 bases, with 6 bases sitting between them. The CDR3 is 13 residues long. CDR3 in DNA: TGTGCCAGCAGTTACGAAAGGTACAATGAGCAGTTCTTC. It codes for CASSYERYNEQFF.

J is TRBJ2-5 and V is TRBV10-3; D could derive from TRBD1 or TRBD2 (5 bases each). Germline loops: CDR1 ENHRY, CDR2 SYGVKD. With 2 bases removed from V and 9 bases from J, the gap between germline ends came to 10 bases. CDR3 size: 12 residues. The CDR3 sequence: CAISEPRGAQYF. The CDR3 nucleotides read TGTGCCATCAGTGAGCCCCGAGGGGCCCAGTACTTC.

The genes are TRBV7-9 and TRBJ1-2, with 7 bases identical to TRBD1. This CDR3 is built from 16 residues. V dropped 8 bases and J dropped 1; count of bases not matched to a gene: 13. In germline, CDR1 is SEHNR, CDR2 FQNEAQ (reference sequence). CDR3 sequence: CASSLQGEAINYGYTF. For the CDR3, the DNA is TGTGCCAGCTCGCTTCAGGGGGAGGCTATTAACTATGGCTACACCTTC.

The V call is TRBV19, the J call TRBJ2-5; D gene ambiguous. This CDR3 has 12 residues. The germline CDR1 and CDR2 sequences are LNHDA and SQIVND (reference sequence). V was trimmed by 5 bases and J by 1 base, leaving 5 bases between them. The CDR3 protein is CASSPRQETQYF. The CDR3 DNA reads TGTGCCAGTAGTCCCCGCCAAGAGACCCAGTACTTC.

The rearrangement uses TRBV2 and TRBJ1-5; TRBD1 matches 8 bases. The CDR3 is 15 residues long. Germline CDR1 is SNHLY and CDR2 is FYNNEI. J gave up 8 bases and V 6 bases, and 12 bases lay outside the gene matches. The CDR3 protein is CASRGADRGEEPQHF. For the CDR3, the DNA is TGTGCCAGCAGAGGGGCTGACAGGGGTGAAGAGCCCCAGCATTTT.

The chain recombines TRBV15 with TRBJ1-4, with D unresolved. Trimming removed 0 bases from V and 7 bases from J, with 9 bases in between. The CDR3 has 14 amino acids. Per the germline V gene, CDR1 is LNHNV and CDR2 is YYDKDF (reference sequence). The CDR3 reads CATSRDEESEKLFF. Written as DNA, the CDR3 is TGTGCCACCAGCAGAGATGAAGAGAGTGAAAAACTGTTTTTT.

This chain uses TRBV28 with TRBJ2-2; D is uncertain. Trimming took 7 bases from V and 1 from J, leaving 7 bases between them. Germline lookup yields CDR1 MDHEN and CDR2 SYDVKM. The CDR3 sequence is 13 residues long. CDR3 in DNA: TGTGCCAGCAAGCTGGAGAACACCGGGGAGCTGTTTTTT. Translation: CASKLENTGELFF. The full variable domain, with the rest looked up from reference TRBV28 and TRBJ2-2, is DVKVTQSSRYLVKRTGEKVFLECVQDMDHENMFWYRQDPGLGLRLIYFSYDVKMKEKGDIPEGYSVSREKKERFSLILESASTNQTSMYLCASKLENTGELFFGEGSRLTVL.

The chain is built from TRBV7-2 and TRBJ1-2, with D possibly TRBD1 on 6 matching bases. This CDR3 is built from 14 residues. Germline V gives CDR1 SGHTA, CDR2 FQGNSA. Trimming removed 1 base from V and 6 bases from J, with 12 bases in between. DNA for the CDR3: TGTGCCAGCAGCTTAGTAGCTGGGGGCGATGGCTACACCTTC. The encoded protein is CASSLVAGGDGYTF.

The chain combines TRBV7-2 with TRBJ2-3; no clear D gene. This CDR3 contains 14 residues. Deletions cut 1 base from V and 3 bases from J, with 8 bases between. Germline V gene data show CDR1 as SGHTA and CDR2 as FQGNSA. The CDR3 DNA reads TGTGCCAGCAGCTTAGGACCAGCAACAGATACGCAGTATTTT. This translates into CASSLGPATDTQYF.

A single count supports this clone. The chain uses TRBV27 and TRBJ1-6, with 7 bases fitting TRBD1. The germline CDR1 and CDR2 sequences are MNHEY and SMNVEV (reference sequence). Losses at the gene ends were 7 bases for V and 7 bases for J; bases not matched to a gene: 10. This CDR3 comprises 15 residues. Written as DNA, the CDR3 is TGTGCCAGCACCCCAGGACAGGCCATCAATTCACCCCTCCACTTT. Protein product: CASTPGQAINSPLHF.

The chain is built from TRBV29-1 and TRBJ2-5; 9 nucleotides agree with TRBD1. V shed 6 bases and J 5 bases; nucleotides not matched to a gene: 7. This CDR3 is built from 13 residues. CDR1 SQVTM and CDR2 ANQGSEA come from the germline V gene. The CDR3, as DNA: TGCAGCGTCGGGACAGGGAGGATGGAGACCCAGTACTTC. The encoded protein is CSVGTGRMETQYF.

This chain uses TRBV19 with TRBJ2-7; TRBD2 matches 8 bases. There are 15 residues in the CDR3. Germline values: CDR1 LNHDA, CDR2 SQIVND (reference sequence). The ends lost 1 base at V and 3 bases at J; junction bases unmatched: 5. This chain's CDR3 is CASSIVTGGHYEQYF. Written as DNA, the CDR3 is TGTGCCAGTAGTATAGTAACGGGAGGGCACTACGAGCAGTACTTC.

V gene TRBV27 combines with J gene TRBJ2-7; D is unresolved. V was trimmed by 0 bases and J by 10 bases, leaving 16 bases between them. CDR3 length equals 14 residues. Germline V CDR1 and CDR2: MNHEY, SMNVEV (reference sequence). The CDR3 region has the DNA TGTGCCAGCAGTTTATCCGTAGGAGCGAGAGACCAGTACGTC. It yields the protein CASSLSVGARDQYV.

The chain joins TRBV19 to TRBJ1-2, with no clear D. V was clipped by 1 base and J by 6 bases, with 15 bases between them. The CDR3 has 15 amino acids. Germline values: CDR1 LNHDA, CDR2 SQIVND (reference sequence). The CDR3 coding sequence is TGTGCCAGTAGTATAGGCAGTTGGATTATTGATGGCTACACCTTC. It translates to CASSIGSWIIDGYTF.